One and the same sample provided the 26 T cell receptor beta chains below, sequenced in a study of blood T cell repertoires in COVID-19. Produced via immunoSEQ multiplex PCR; TCRdb's table is partial and in-frame only. Of about 120,000 clones in the sample, around 81% were seen once. Source material: peripheral blood. These receptors were collected from a man aged 70 or older with acute or convalescent COVID-19.

The chain couples TRBV27 to TRBJ1-1, with TRBD1 as a possible D gene (6 bases). The CDR3 covers 14 residues. Germline assignment: CDR1 MNHEY and CDR2 SMNVEV (reference sequence). Trimming pared 5 bases from V and 5 bases from J, leaving 15 bases between. The CDR3 DNA reads TGTGCCAGCAGTAAGACAGATAGGGGGACTGAAGCTTTCTTT. This encodes CASSKTDRGTEAFF.

The rearrangement links TRBV18 to TRBJ1-2, with 8 bases matching TRBD1. Germline V gene data show CDR1 as KGHSH and CDR2 as LQKENI. V lost 0 bases and J lost 0; bases outside the gene matches: 6. This CDR3 contains 17 residues. The CDR3 DNA reads as TGTGCCAGCTCACCACCAGGGACAGGCCCCCCTAACTATGGCTACACCTTC. This sequence encodes CASSPPGTGPPNYGYTF. Full variable domain (rest looked up from reference TRBV18 and TRBJ1-2): NAGVMQNPRHLVRRRGQEARLRCSPMKGHSHVYWYRQLPEEGLKFMVYLQKENIIDESGMPKERFSAEFPKEGPSILRIQQVVRGDSAAYFCASSPPGTGPPNYGYTFGSGTRLTVV.

The CDR3 DNA sequence: TGCGCCAGCAGCTTGGCCGGCGGTTCTAACTATGGCTACACCTTC. This translates into CASSLAGGSNYGYTF. The gene calls are TRBV5-1 and TRBJ1-2; D is unclear. Trimming cost V 0 bases and J 0 bases, with 9 bases left between them. Germline assignment: CDR1 SGHRS and CDR2 YFSETQ. CDR3 size: 15 residues.

This rearrangement joins TRBV6-5 to TRBJ1-2; D is possibly TRBD1 (6 bases). This CDR3 has 12 residues. With 9 bases removed from V and 4 bases from J, the gap between germline ends came to 12 bases. Germline-derived CDR1 and CDR2 are MNHEY and SVGAGI. Here the CDR3 DNA reads TGTGCCAGTCTTAGACAGGCCTATGGCTACACCTTC. This gives the protein CASLRQAYGYTF.

The chain has TRBV14 and TRBJ1-2; no firm D call. CDR1 is SGHDN and CDR2 is FVKESK in the germline V gene. This CDR3 region has 14 residues. Between the trimmed V and J ends, which lost 0 bases and 7 bases, there was a span of 12 bases. The CDR3 spells CASSQDSAFSGYTF. The CDR3 DNA is TGTGCCAGCAGCCAAGACAGCGCCTTTTCTGGCTACACCTTC.

This chain connects TRBV24-1 to TRBJ1-1, with D maybe TRBD1 (5 bases). The germline V gene has CDR1 KGHDR and CDR2 SFDVKD. V was trimmed by 2 bases and J by 10 bases, leaving 10 bases between them. The CDR3 totals 12 residues. The CDR3 loop reads CATSDSLGPAFF. For the CDR3, the DNA is TGTGCCACCAGTGATTCCCTGGGGCCAGCTTTCTTT.

The CDR3 DNA reads as TGTGCCACCAGCAGAGATCCCGGGACAGAGTACGGCTACACCTTC. Amino acids: CATSRDPGTEYGYTF. V and J are TRBV15 and TRBJ1-2, with 7 nucleotides matching TRBD1. The CDR3 is 15 amino acids. Germline assignment: CDR1 LNHNV and CDR2 YYDKDF (reference sequence). V was clipped by 0 bases and J by 8 bases; unmatched bases: 9. Drawing the rest from reference TRBV15 and TRBJ1-2, the complete variable domain is DAMVIQNPRYQVTQFGKPVTLSCSQTLNHNVMYWYQQKSSQAPKLLFHYYDKDFNNEADTPDNFQSRRPNTSFCFLDIRSPGLGDTAMYLCATSRDPGTEYGYTFGSGTRLTVV.

This clone was counted a single time. This sequence joins TRBV6-1 and TRBJ2-5, with 12 bases that match TRBD2. Germline CDR1 is MNHNS and CDR2 is SASEGT. With V trimmed by 5 bases and J by 10 bases, 11 bases remained unmatched. The CDR3 is made up of 15 amino acids. CDR3: CASSPSSGGAGDQYF. CDR3 in DNA: TGTGCCAGCAGTCCATCTAGCGGGGGGGCCGGGGACCAGTACTTC.

V gene TRBV7-2 combines with J gene TRBJ1-6, with a weak D call TRBD1 (5 bases). Trimming stripped 1 base from V and 7 bases from J, with 11 bases between. Germline V gene sequence: CDR1 SGHTA, CDR2 FQGNSA. CDR3 length: 15 residues. For the CDR3, the DNA is TGTGCCAGCAGCTTAGTCAGGGTGGGAAATTCACCCCTCCACTTT. Its protein is CASSLVRVGNSPLHF.

V and J are TRBV5-6 and TRBJ2-1; D is unclear. The CDR3 loop spans 11 amino acids. The germline V gene encodes CDR1 SGHDT and CDR2 YYEEEE. V lost 3 bases and J lost 4, with 2 bases in between. The CDR3 loop reads CASSSYNEQFF. The CDR3 DNA sequence: TGTGCCAGCAGCTCATACAATGAGCAGTTCTTC. The whole variable domain, filled in from reference TRBV5-6 and TRBJ2-1, reads DAGVTQSPTHLIKTRGQQVTLRCSPKSGHDTVSWYQQALGQGPQFIFQYYEEEERQRGNFPDRFSGHQFPNYSSELNVNALLLGDSALYLCASSSYNEQFFGPGTRLTVL.

This clone was seen a few times. V usage is TRBV6-5 and J usage is TRBJ1-3; D might be TRBD1 (6 bases). V lost 0 bases to trimming and J lost 4 bases, with 10 bases between them. The CDR3 length is 15 residues. The germline gives CDR1 MNHEY, CDR2 SVGAGI. The CDR3 reads CASSYSNQGGNTIYF. CDR3 coding DNA: TGTGCCAGCAGTTACTCGAACCAGGGGGGAAACACCATATATTTT.

A single count supports this clone. This chain links TRBV6-2 or TRBV6-3 with TRBJ1-5, with D tentatively TRBD1 (5 bases). The CDR3 totals 17 residues. V gave up 6 bases and J gave up 1 base, with 19 bases separating them. Germline lookup yields CDR1 MNHEY and CDR2 SVGEGT. This CDR3 is CASSIISGGSSNQPQHF. CDR3 DNA: TGTGCCAGCAGCATTATTAGTGGGGGGTCGAGCAATCAGCCCCAGCATTTT.

The CDR3 DNA sequence: TGTGCCAGCAGCTTAGGTCCAGGGACTGAAGCTTTCTTT. Its protein product is CASSLGPGTEAFF. V gene TRBV11-3 combines with J gene TRBJ1-1, with a tentative D call TRBD1 (5 bases). CDR3 size: 13 residues. Per the germline V gene, CDR1 is SGHNT and CDR2 is YENEEA. V was trimmed by 1 base and J by 5 bases, leaving 8 bases between them.

This chain connects TRBV19 to TRBJ1-5; D perhaps matches TRBD1 (6 bases). The CDR3 contains 15 residues. The germline V gene encodes CDR1 LNHDA and CDR2 SQIVND (reference sequence). Trimming took off 7 bases at V and 5 bases at J, with 18 bases between the two ends. CDR3 sequence reads: CASILNTGLYQPQHF. The CDR3 DNA sequence: TGTGCCAGTATTCTGAACACAGGGCTGTATCAGCCCCAGCATTTT.

The J gene is TRBJ2-7, the V gene TRBV7-9, with D perhaps matching TRBD2 (5 bases). The germline V gene has CDR1 SEHNR and CDR2 FQNEAQ (reference sequence). V lost 5 bases and J lost 0, with 11 bases in between. The CDR3 has 14 amino acids. This chain's CDR3 is CASSPGGDSYEQYF. CDR3 sequence (DNA): TGTGCCAGCAGCCCAGGAGGTGACTCCTACGAGCAGTACTTC.

The chain carries TRBV23-1 and TRBJ2-5, with TRBD1 as a possible D gene (6 bases). TRBV23-1 is an ORF, with its function uncertain. V was pared by 9 bases and J by 5 bases, with 16 bases between. CDR3 length equals 13 residues. DNA of the CDR3: TGCGCCAGGGCACAGGGTATGGGGGAGACCCAGTACTTC. As protein: CARAQGMGETQYF.

This chain uses TRBV4-1 with TRBJ1-5; D not certain. In germline, CDR1 is MGHRA, CDR2 YSYEKL. V lost 1 base and J 2 bases, leaving 12 bases between the germline ends. This CDR3 has 16 amino acids. The chain's CDR3 is CASSQVSSVGNQPQHF. CDR3 bases: TGCGCCAGCAGCCAAGTTTCCTCAGTTGGCAATCAGCCCCAGCATTTT.

This CDR3 is CASSLTFGETQYF. Written as DNA, the CDR3 is TGTGCCAGCAGCTTAACGTTCGGGGAGACCCAGTACTTC. The rearrangement uses TRBV7-3 and TRBJ2-5; the D is unclear. Trimming left V 0 bases short and J 5 bases short, with 7 bases between. Germline V CDR1 and CDR2: SGHTA, FQGTGA. This CDR3 is built from 13 residues.

This clone was picked up one time. The chain joins TRBV13 to TRBJ2-1; 8 positions agree with TRBD2. Per the germline V gene, CDR1 is PRHDT and CDR2 is FYEKMQ (reference sequence). This CDR3 is 16 amino acids long. With V trimmed by 1 base and J by 5 bases, 7 bases remained unmatched. DNA of the CDR3: TGTGCCAGCAGCTTAGACGGGGGGGCTTGGCACAATGAGCAGTTCTTC. Protein product: CASSLDGGAWHNEQFF.

The rearrangement joins TRBV4-3 to TRBJ1-2; 7 nucleotides line up with TRBD1. V shed 4 bases, J shed 2 bases, and the junction held 7 bases outside the gene matches. The CDR3 spans 15 residues. Germline assignment: CDR1 LGHNA and CDR2 YSLEER. CDR3 DNA sequence: TGCGCCAGCAGCCCCCGACAGGGAAAAAACTATGGCTACACCTTC. The encoded protein is CASSPRQGKNYGYTF.

This clone showed up just once. The chain joins TRBV19 to TRBJ2-7; D may be TRBD1 (5 bases). Germline V gene lookup returns CDR1 LNHDA and CDR2 SQIVND (reference sequence). The CDR3 totals 13 residues. Trimming took off 9 bases at V and 10 bases at J, with 22 bases between the two ends. The CDR3 sequence is CASQATASLNQYF. The CDR3 nucleotides are TGTGCCAGCCAAGCGACAGCCTCCTTAAACCAGTACTTC.

The chain couples TRBV3-1 (or the pseudogene TRBV3-2) to TRBJ1-3, with D perhaps TRBD1 (6 bases). V dropped 5 bases and J dropped 0 bases, with 20 bases sitting between them. Germline CDR1 LGHDT, CDR2 YNNKEL (reference sequence). The length of the CDR3 is 18 residues. The CDR3 is CASSSIGDTNLSGNTIYF. The CDR3 nucleotides read TGTGCCAGCAGCTCAATAGGGGACACCAATCTCTCTGGAAACACCATATATTTT.

This chain uses TRBV5-1 with TRBJ1-6; tentative D call: TRBD1 (6 bases). V lost 4 bases and J lost 9, with 14 bases in between. CDR3 length: 14 amino acids. The germline V gene has CDR1 SGHRS and CDR2 YFSETQ. For the CDR3, the DNA is TGCGCCAGCAGCGGCCGGGGGGCAGGTTCACCCCTCCACTTT. Translating gives CASSGRGAGSPLHF.

V gene TRBV4-3 combines with J gene TRBJ2-1, with 11 bases aligning to TRBD2. The CDR3 consists of 19 residues. CDR1 is LGHNA, CDR2 YSLEER, per germline. V was pared by 4 bases and J by 4 bases, with 15 bases of the junction left unmatched. The CDR3 reads CASSRTPSGGSNRYNEQFF. Written as DNA, the CDR3 is TGCGCCAGCAGCCGAACACCTAGCGGGGGGTCCAACAGATACAATGAGCAGTTCTTC.

The rearrangement joins TRBV14 to TRBJ1-6, with D perhaps TRBD1 (5 bases). This CDR3 has 14 amino acids. Germline CDR1 SGHDN, CDR2 FVKESK. Trimming cost V 3 bases and J 6 bases, with 9 bases left between them. The CDR3 DNA follows: TGTGCCAGCAGCCACGGGGGTAGTAATTCACCCCTCCACTTT. It translates to CASSHGGSNSPLHF. The whole variable domain, remainder taken from reference TRBV14 and TRBJ1-6, is EAGVTQFPSHSVIEKGQTVTLRCDPISGHDNLYWYRRVMGKEIKFLLHFVKESKQDESGMPNNRFLAERTGGTYSTLKVQPAELEDSGVYFCASSHGGSNSPLHFGNGTRLTVT.

The V and J genes are TRBV18 and TRBJ2-7; the match to TRBD1 covers 12 bases. The CDR3 runs 16 residues. Losses at the gene ends were 3 bases for V and 6 bases for J; bases not matched to a gene: 9. Germline lookup yields CDR1 KGHSH and CDR2 LQKENI. The CDR3 sequence: CASSPPGQGAHTEQYF. The CDR3, as DNA: TGTGCCAGCTCACCGCCGGGACAGGGGGCGCATACCGAGCAGTACTTC.